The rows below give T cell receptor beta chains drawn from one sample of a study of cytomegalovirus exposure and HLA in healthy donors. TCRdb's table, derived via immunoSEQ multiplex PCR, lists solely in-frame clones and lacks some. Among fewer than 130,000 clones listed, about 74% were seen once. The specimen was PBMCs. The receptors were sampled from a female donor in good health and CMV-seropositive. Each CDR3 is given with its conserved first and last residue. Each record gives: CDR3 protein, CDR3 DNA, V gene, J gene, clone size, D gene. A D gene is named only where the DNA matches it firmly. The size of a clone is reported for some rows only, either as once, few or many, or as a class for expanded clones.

CAWGGQGLYQPQHF,TGTGCCTGGGGGGGACAGGGACTTTATCAGCCCCAGCATTTT,TRBV30,TRBJ1-5,.,TRBD1
CASSYPGQGTEAFF,TGTGCCAGCAGTTATCCGGGACAGGGCACTGAAGCTTTCTTT,TRBV4-2,TRBJ1-1,.,TRBD1
CASSKTGTGFHEQFF,TGTGCCAGCAGCAAAACCGGGACAGGGTTCCATGAGCAGTTCTTC,TRBV21-1,TRBJ2-1,.,.
CASSLALAGANQPQHF,TGTGCCAGCAGCTTAGCGCTAGCGGGGGCCAATCAGCCCCAGCATTTT,TRBV7-2,TRBJ1-5,.,.
CASSWVPAEDTQYF,TGTGCCAGCAGTTGGGTCCCTGCGGAAGATACGCAGTATTTT,TRBV6-6,TRBJ2-3,.,.
CAWGTGDIPSPLHF,TGTGCCTGGGGAACCGGGGACATTCCTTCACCCCTCCACTTT,TRBV30,TRBJ1-6,once,.
CASSPGPGGETQYF,TGTGCCAGCAGCCCGGGCCCGGGAGGAGAGACCCAGTACTTC,TRBV4-2,TRBJ2-5,.,TRBD2
CASSQVGGNYEQYF,TGCGCCAGCAGCCAAGTCGGCGGGAACTACGAGCAGTACTTC,TRBV4-1,TRBJ2-7,.,.
CASSGQTGLRGGYTF,TGTGCCAGCAGTGGACAGACAGGGTTAAGAGGTGGCTACACCTTC,TRBV6-1,TRBJ1-2,.,TRBD1
CASIPIAGGNTIYF,TGTGCCAGCATTCCCATCGCAGGGGGAAACACCATATATTTT,TRBV27,TRBJ1-3,.,.
CASSHPDRDYNEQFF,TGCGCCAGCAGCCACCCGGACAGGGATTACAATGAGCAGTTCTTC,TRBV4-1,TRBJ2-1,.,TRBD1
CASSTEGGSNQPQHF,TGTGCCAGTAGTACCGAAGGGGGAAGCAATCAGCCCCAGCATTTT,TRBV19,TRBJ1-5,.,.
CASSLGPQNTGELFF,TGTGCCAGCAGCTTAGGGCCTCAAAACACCGGGGAGCTGTTTTTT,TRBV11-3,TRBJ2-2,.,.
CASSSYRGSPLHF,TGTGCCAGCAGTTCGTACAGGGGTTCACCCCTCCACTTT,TRBV27,TRBJ1-6,few,TRBD1
CASSLFRDSPLHF,TGTGCCAGCAGCTTATTTCGAGATTCACCCCTCCACTTT,TRBV11-1,TRBJ1-6,.,.
CAWSVGTGNQPQHF,TGTGCCTGGAGTGTCGGGACAGGTAATCAGCCCCAGCATTTT,TRBV30,TRBJ1-5,.,TRBD1
CASSSTGGWELFF,TGTGCCAGCAGCTCGACAGGGGGCTGGGAACTGTTTTTT,TRBV7-9,TRBJ1-4,.,TRBD1
CASRRTANTGELFF,TGTGCCAGCAGGCGGACTGCGAACACCGGGGAGCTGTTTTTT,TRBV6-5,TRBJ2-2,few,.
CASSLGTALGLDTEAFF,TGTGCCAGCAGCCTCGGGACAGCATTGGGGTTGGACACTGAAGCTTTCTTT,TRBV28,TRBJ1-1,.,TRBD1
CASRVPGLAARGEQYF,TGTGCCAGCAGGGTCCCGGGACTAGCGGCACGTGGGGAGCAGTACTTC,TRBV28,TRBJ2-7,.,TRBD2
CASSFGLGTPGPYGYTF,TGCGCCAGCAGCTTCGGCCTGGGGACTCCGGGCCCCTATGGCTACACCTTC,TRBV5-1,TRBJ1-2,.,.
CAISDTSGSSGEQFF,TGTGCCATCAGTGATACTAGCGGGAGTTCGGGTGAGCAGTTCTTC,TRBV10-3,TRBJ2-1,.,TRBD2
CASSLGLAGAYNEQFF,TGTGCCAGCAGCTTGGGACTAGCGGGGGCCTACAATGAGCAGTTCTTC,TRBV7-2,TRBJ2-1,.,TRBD2
CASSDRQYTEAFF,TGTGCCAGCAGTGATAGACAGTACACTGAAGCTTTCTTT,TRBV28,TRBJ1-1,.,.
CASSPGWTDTQYF,TGTGCCAGCAGCCCGGGATGGACAGATACGCAGTATTTT,TRBV7-8,TRBJ2-3,.,.
CASSFSGTEKKAFF,TGCGCCAGCAGCTTTTCCGGGACAGAGAAAAAGGCATTCTTC,TRBV5-1,TRBJ2-1,.,TRBD1
CASSRQQGWLGYTF,TGTGCCAGCAGCCGTCAACAGGGGTGGCTTGGCTACACCTTC,TRBV27,TRBJ1-2,.,TRBD1
CASSQASGGRGYNEQFF,TGTGCCAGCAGCCAGGCTAGCGGGGGGAGAGGCTACAATGAGCAGTTCTTC,TRBV14,TRBJ2-1,.,TRBD2
CASSPLAGSSYEQYF,TGTGCCAGCAGTCCGTTAGCGGGTAGCTCCTACGAGCAGTACTTC,TRBV27,TRBJ2-7,.,TRBD2
CASSPYGNEQFF,TGTGCCAGCAGTCCCTACGGGAATGAGCAGTTCTTC,TRBV6-5,TRBJ2-1,.,.
CASSIPLPQGMGNQPQHF,TGTGCCAGTAGTATCCCTTTACCACAGGGAATGGGCAATCAGCCCCAGCATTTT,TRBV19,TRBJ1-5,.,.
CASRRGGGQPQHF,TGTGCCAGCAGGAGGGGAGGGGGACAGCCCCAGCATTTT,TRBV6-5,TRBJ1-5,few,.
CASSPGFGGGDGYTF,TGTGCCAGCTCACCAGGTTTTGGGGGCGGCGATGGCTACACCTTC,TRBV18,TRBJ1-2,.,.
CASSPSTGGAGELFF,TGTGCCAGCAGCCCGAGCACAGGGGGGGCCGGGGAGCTGTTTTTT,TRBV7-3,TRBJ2-2,few,.
CASSRRDNYEQYF,TGTGCCAGCAGCAGAAGGGACAACTACGAGCAGTACTTC,TRBV27,TRBJ2-7,.,.
CASGFGLLSRGANVLTF,TGTGCTAGTGGTTTCGGACTTCTCTCGAGAGGGGCCAACGTCCTGACTTTC,TRBV12-5,TRBJ2-6,once,.
CASSLGGTGGDTQYF,TGTGCCAGCAGTTTGGGGGGGACAGGGGGCGATACGCAGTATTTT,TRBV28,TRBJ2-3,.,TRBD1
CASSQGGTGYGYTF,TGCGCCAGCAGTCAAGGGGGCACGGGCTATGGCTACACCTTC,TRBV23-1,TRBJ1-2,.,.
CASSSTGSVYTF,TGTGCCAGCAGTTCGACAGGGTCGGTCTACACCTTC,TRBV6-5,TRBJ1-2,.,TRBD1
CAWSVGGGHNEQFF,TGTGCCTGGAGTGTCGGGGGGGGCCACAATGAGCAGTTCTTC,TRBV30,TRBJ2-1,.,TRBD2
CASISGHNTEAFF,TGTGCCAGCATATCGGGACATAACACTGAAGCTTTCTTT,TRBV28,TRBJ1-1,.,.
CAWSVLTGGGGTNEKLFF,TGTGCCTGGAGTGTACTAACAGGGGGCGGTGGAACTAATGAAAAACTGTTTTTT,TRBV30,TRBJ1-4,.,TRBD1
CASSESRDGTAKKNIQYF,TGTGCCAGCAGTGAATCTAGGGACGGGACAGCCAAGAAAAACATTCAGTACTTC,TRBV25-1,TRBJ2-4,few,TRBD1
CASSRGLGFYGYTF,TGTGCCAGCAGCCGAGGGCTGGGTTTTTATGGCTACACCTTC,TRBV5-6,TRBJ1-2,.,.
CASRTREANEKLFF,TGTGCCAGCAGAACCAGGGAGGCTAATGAAAAACTGTTTTTT,TRBV2,TRBJ1-4,.,.
CASSYRRLAPYEQYF,TGTGCCAGCAGTTACCGACGTCTAGCCCCATACGAGCAGTACTTC,TRBV6-5,TRBJ2-7,.,.
CASAGRTSGSYEQYF,TGTGCCAGCGCTGGCCGGACTAGCGGCTCCTACGAGCAGTACTTC,TRBV6-6,TRBJ2-7,.,TRBD2
CASSRPGGINYGYTF,TGTGCCAGTAGCCGTCCCGGGGGAATTAACTATGGCTACACCTTC,TRBV19,TRBJ1-2,.,.
CASSVGQGAEVETQYF,TGTGCCAGCAGCGTTGGACAGGGGGCCGAGGTGGAGACCCAGTACTTC,TRBV9,TRBJ2-5,.,TRBD1
CASSTGTGTFYEQYF,TGTGCCAGCAGCACGGGGACAGGGACATTCTACGAGCAGTACTTC,TRBV5-8,TRBJ2-7,.,TRBD1
CASSERRRTSGRGGDTQYF,TGTGCCAGCAGTGAAAGGAGGAGGACTAGCGGCCGGGGGGGAGATACGCAGTATTTT,TRBV6-1,TRBJ2-3,.,TRBD2
CASSNLGETQYF,TGTGCCAGCAGTAATCTAGGAGAGACCCAGTACTTC,TRBV2,TRBJ2-5,.,.
CASSPRGGGIYNEQFF,TGCGCCAGCAGTCCCCGGGGCGGGGGCATCTACAATGAGCAGTTCTTC,TRBV10-2,TRBJ2-1,.,.
CASSEAGGATEAFF,TGTGCCAGCAGTGAAGCTGGGGGGGCCACTGAAGCTTTCTTT,TRBV2,TRBJ1-1,medium-sized,.